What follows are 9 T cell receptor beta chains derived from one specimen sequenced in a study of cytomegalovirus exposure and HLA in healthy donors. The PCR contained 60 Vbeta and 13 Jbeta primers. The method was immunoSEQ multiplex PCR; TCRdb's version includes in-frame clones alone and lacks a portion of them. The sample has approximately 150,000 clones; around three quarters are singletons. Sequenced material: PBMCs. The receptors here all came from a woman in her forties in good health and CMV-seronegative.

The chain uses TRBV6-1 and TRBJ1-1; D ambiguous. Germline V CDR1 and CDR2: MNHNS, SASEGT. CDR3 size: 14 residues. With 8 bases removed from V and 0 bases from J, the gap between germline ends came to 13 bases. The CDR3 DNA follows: TGTGCCAGCCGAGGGCCTACAGTGAACACTGAAGCTTTCTTT. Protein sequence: CASRGPTVNTEAFF.

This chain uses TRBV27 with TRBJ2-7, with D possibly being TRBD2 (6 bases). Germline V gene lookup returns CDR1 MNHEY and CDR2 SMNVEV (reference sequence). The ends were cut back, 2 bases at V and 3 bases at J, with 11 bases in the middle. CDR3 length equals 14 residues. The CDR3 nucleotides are TGTGCCAGCAGTTTAGGGCGGGGTTTCTACGAGCAGTACTTC. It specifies CASSLGRGFYEQYF.

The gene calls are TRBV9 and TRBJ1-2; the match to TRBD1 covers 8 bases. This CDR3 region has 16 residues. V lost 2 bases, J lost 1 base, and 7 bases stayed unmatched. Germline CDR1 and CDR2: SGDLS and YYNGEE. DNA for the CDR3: TGTGCCAGCAGCGTCTTTCGGACAGGGTATAACTATGGCTACACCTTC. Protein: CASSVFRTGYNYGYTF.

CDR3 nucleotide sequence: TGTGCCATCAATCCCGGCGCGGGAGAAGAGACCCAGTACTTC. The encoded protein is CAINPGAGEETQYF. The rearrangement uses TRBV10-3 and TRBJ2-5, with 7 bases that match TRBD2. V was clipped by 7 bases and J by 3 bases; unmatched bases: 8. Germline V gives CDR1 ENHRY, CDR2 SYGVKD. CDR3 length: 14 residues.

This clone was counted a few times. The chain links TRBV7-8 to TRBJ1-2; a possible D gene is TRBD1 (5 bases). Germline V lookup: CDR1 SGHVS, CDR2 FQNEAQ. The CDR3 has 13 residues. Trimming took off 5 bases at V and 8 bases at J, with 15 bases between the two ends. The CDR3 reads CASSPSGGSGYTF. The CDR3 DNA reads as TGTGCCAGCAGCCCCTCCGGGGGATCCGGCTACACCTTC.

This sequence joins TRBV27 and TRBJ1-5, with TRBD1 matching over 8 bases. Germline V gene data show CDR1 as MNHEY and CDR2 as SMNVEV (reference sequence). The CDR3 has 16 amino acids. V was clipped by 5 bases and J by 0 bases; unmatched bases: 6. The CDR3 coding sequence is TGTGCCAGCAGTCCCTCGACAGGGGATAGCAATCAGCCCCAGCATTTT. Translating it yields CASSPSTGDSNQPQHF.

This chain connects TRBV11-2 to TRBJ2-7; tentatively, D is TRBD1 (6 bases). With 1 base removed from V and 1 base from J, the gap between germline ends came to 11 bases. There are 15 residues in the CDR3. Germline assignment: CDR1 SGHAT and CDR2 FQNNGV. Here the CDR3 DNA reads TGTGCCAGCAGCTTAGGGGTCAGGGGATCCTACGAGCAGTACTTC. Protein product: CASSLGVRGSYEQYF. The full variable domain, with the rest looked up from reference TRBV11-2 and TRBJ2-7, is EAGVAQSPRYKIIEKRQSVAFWCNPISGHATLYWYQQILGQGPKLLIQFQNNGVVDDSQLPKDRFSAERLKGVDSTLKIQPAKLEDSAVYLCASSLGVRGSYEQYFGPGTRLTVT.

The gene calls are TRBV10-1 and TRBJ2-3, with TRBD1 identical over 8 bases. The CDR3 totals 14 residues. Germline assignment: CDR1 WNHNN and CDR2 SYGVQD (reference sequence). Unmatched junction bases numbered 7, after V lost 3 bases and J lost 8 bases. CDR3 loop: CASSDRGRSGTQYF. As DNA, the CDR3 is TGCGCCAGCAGTGACAGGGGGCGGTCAGGTACGCAGTATTTT.

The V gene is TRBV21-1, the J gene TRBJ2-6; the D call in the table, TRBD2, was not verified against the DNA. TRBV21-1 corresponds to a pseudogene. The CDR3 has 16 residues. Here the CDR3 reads CASSKGQGGGANVLTF. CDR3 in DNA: TGTGCCAGCAGCAAAGGACAAGGGGGGGGAGCCAACGTCCTGACTTTC.